A single T cell receptor beta chain is shown here with its context. The antigen is not known. The data belong to a study of cytomegalovirus exposure and HLA in healthy donors. PCR employed 60 Vbeta and 13 Jbeta primers. This table comes from immunoSEQ multiplex PCR, and its TCRdb copy is limited to in-frame clones, with some not included. The table includes about 120,000 clones, 80% detected once. Findings of the study overall: A later analysis, which compared TCR beta chains of equal frequency, found the HLA-associated ones more clonally expanded. Reports described diagnosis of cytomegalovirus status by the classifier as highly specific and sensitive. The study reported that TCR beta sequences accurately predicted HLA-A and HLA-B alleles in most subjects.

Germline assignment: CDR1 SGHDT and CDR2 YYEEEE. This CDR3 has 14 amino acids. Trimming cost V 0 bases and J 3 bases, with 7 bases left between them. Sequences were obtained from PBMCs. The J gene is TRBJ1-5, the V gene TRBV5-6; maybe TRBD1 (5 bases). This sequence originates from a male donor in good health and CMV-seronegative. In DNA, the CDR3 is TGTGCCAGCAGCTTGGGACAGCTCAATCAGCCCCAGCATTTT. Translating gives CASSLGQLNQPQHF.